This TCR beta chain stems from a study of blood T cell repertoires in COVID-19. About the research overall: COVID-19 samples collected from the United States, Italy and Spain covered acute and convalescent phases. T cells, B-cell-depleted T cells, or PBMCs supplied cDNA or gDNA.

V was cut by 3 bases and J by 5 bases, with 12 bases left in between. Germline V gene data show CDR1 as SGHDT and CDR2 as YYEEEE. This CDR3 has 14 residues. A few counts support this clone. Original handling: Nucleated cell counts were estimated from reference gene primer amplification. Here immunoSEQ multiplex PCR was the method, and the copy in TCRdb shows in-frame clones only, minus some. The V and J calls and the clone size are those of that table, but D and trimming were determined from the DNA. The sample lists around 28,000 clones; about 85% were seen once. This sequence originates from a human donor in a cohort sampled during active COVID-19. The chain employs TRBV5-6 and TRBJ1-5; D possibly corresponds to TRBD1 (5 bases). The sample taken for sequencing was peripheral blood. CDR3 loop: CASSYGGSHQPQHF. In nucleotides, the CDR3 is TGTGCCAGCAGCTATGGGGGGTCCCATCAGCCCCAGCATTTT. Filled out from reference TRBV5-6 and TRBJ1-5, the complete variable domain reads DAGVTQSPTHLIKTRGQQVTLRCSPKSGHDTVSWYQQALGQGPQFIFQYYEEEERQRGNFPDRFSGHQFPNYSSELNVNALLLGDSALYLCASSYGGSHQPQHFGDGTRLSIL.